What follows are 8 T cell receptor beta chains derived from one specimen sequenced in a study of OX40 agonist ivuxolimab in advanced cancers. Sequencing was performed with immunoSEQ multiplex PCR; in TCRdb, only in-frame clones are kept and a portion is missing. In the table there are approximately 110,000 clones, 80% to 95% of which are singletons. This specimen was CD4+ or CD8+ T cells sorted from blood, taken in a trial of the OX40 agonist ivuxolimab. The receptor source for this set is an adult with an advanced solid tumor such as melanoma, head and neck, liver or kidney cancer.

V and J are TRBV6-5 and TRBJ1-5, with D uncertain. The CDR3 consists of 14 residues. CDR1 MNHEY and CDR2 SVGAGI come from the germline V gene. The germline V and J ends were trimmed by 4 bases and 3 bases, with 10 bases remaining between them. CDR3 in DNA: TGTGCCAGCAGTTGGACCGCTAACAATCAGCCCCAGCATTTT. Amino acids: CASSWTANNQPQHF.

The V and J genes are TRBV10-3 and TRBJ1-2; weak D call: TRBD1 (5 bases). The CDR3 runs to 15 residues. Germline V gene data show CDR1 as ENHRY and CDR2 as SYGVKD. Trimming left V 6 bases short and J 6 bases short, with 20 bases between. CDR3 nucleotide sequence: TGTGCCATCAGCACCTTCCGGCTCCTAGGGGATGGCTACACCTTC. Its translation is CAISTFRLLGDGYTF.

The chain links TRBV13 to TRBJ1-1; 7 nucleotides agree with TRBD1. CDR1 and CDR2 from the germline V gene are PRHDT and FYEKMQ (reference sequence). V lost 5 bases and J lost 9; bases outside the gene matches: 3. CDR3 length: 11 amino acids. The CDR3 DNA reads as TGTGCCAGCAGCGACAGGGAAAAAGCTTTCTTT. This sequence encodes CASSDREKAFF.

The chain couples TRBV28 to TRBJ2-1; D uncertain. The germline CDR1 and CDR2 sequences are MDHEN and SYDVKM. The V end was cut by 6 bases, the J end by 5 bases, with 20 bases between. The length of the CDR3 is 16 residues. The CDR3 region is CASRATYATPNNEQFF. CDR3 bases: TGTGCCAGCAGGGCCACTTATGCGACTCCTAACAATGAGCAGTTCTTC.

The chain couples TRBV7-3 to TRBJ1-1; TRBD1 is a possible D gene (5 bases). Germline V gene lookup returns CDR1 SGHTA and CDR2 FQGTGA. The V end lost 5 bases, the J end lost 5 bases, and 9 bases lay between the germline ends. The CDR3 has 12 amino acids. CDR3: CASSQGETEAFF. CDR3 bases: TGTGCCAGCAGCCAGGGAGAAACTGAAGCTTTCTTT.

This chain joins TRBV28 and TRBJ1-1; 7 nucleotides match TRBD1. V lost 7 bases, J lost 11 bases, and 22 bases stayed unmatched. This CDR3 has 16 amino acids. CDR1 is MDHEN and CDR2 is SYDVKM in the germline V gene. DNA for the CDR3: TGTGCCAGCACCACCGGACAGGCCCTAAAAGGGGTTAGGGCTTTCTTT. This translates into CASTTGQALKGVRAFF.

This clone has only one observation. The chain joins TRBV5-6 to TRBJ1-6, with 7 bases aligning to TRBD1. This CDR3 is built from 14 residues. Per the germline V gene, CDR1 is SGHDT and CDR2 is YYEEEE. After removal of 2 bases from V and 8 bases from J, the junction contained 4 bases not matched to a gene. The CDR3 bases are TGTGCCAGCAGCTTCAGACAGGGACATTCACCCCTCCACTTT. This gives the protein CASSFRQGHSPLHF. Looking up the rest from reference TRBV5-6 and TRBJ1-6 gives the full variable domain: DAGVTQSPTHLIKTRGQQVTLRCSPKSGHDTVSWYQQALGQGPQFIFQYYEEEERQRGNFPDRFSGHQFPNYSSELNVNALLLGDSALYLCASSFRQGHSPLHFGNGTRLTVT.

The chain recombines TRBV5-1 with TRBJ2-3; perhaps TRBD1 as D (7 bases). This CDR3 spans 18 amino acids. Germline V gene data show CDR1 as SGHRS and CDR2 as YFSETQ. V lost 4 bases, J lost 2 bases, and 23 bases lay in between. CDR3 sequence: CASSQTGRGGGNTDTQYF. DNA of the CDR3: TGCGCCAGCAGCCAGACAGGGAGAGGTGGCGGGAACACAGATACGCAGTATTTT.